These T cell receptor beta chains were read from a single sample in a study of T cell repertoires in cytomegalovirus infection. These receptors' antigens are unknown. Each CDR3 protein is one row after TCRdb ran MiXCR on the reads. The sample includes over 100,000 distinct CDR3 sequences, about 30% seen only once; the top ten take about three quarters. This sample comprised CD8+ T cells from cultured PBMCs, obtained from culture after CMV antigen stimulation. The receptor source for this set is a human donor in good health (CMV status not recorded). Some clones in this sample may be carry-over from other donors' samples. CDR3s include the opening cysteine and the closing phenylalanine or tryptophan. The order of the fields is V gene, clone size, D gene, J gene, CDR3 DNA, CDR3 protein. D genes are given only for firm matches. Size is stated for part of the rows, as once, few or many counts, or as a class when the clone is expanded.

>TRBV9|NA|TRBD1|TRBJ2-1
TGTGCCAGCAGCGTAGCAGGGGGCCGGGCAGGGGGCTTCAATGAGCAGTTCTTC
CASSVAGGRAGGFNEQFF
>TRBV6-2/TRBV6-3|NA|TRBD2|TRBJ2-3
TGTGCCAGCAGTTACAGAGCGGGGGGGGATGGAGATACGCAGTATTTT
CASSYRAGGDGDTQYF
>TRBV7-6|NA|NA|TRBJ2-1
TGTGCCAGCAGCTTAGAGGACCACAATGAGCAGTTCTTC
CASSLEDHNEQFF
>TRBV4-1|NA|TRBD2|TRBJ2-1
TGCGCCAGCAGCCAAGATATCGGTGGACTAGCGGATTACAATGAGCAGTTCTTC
CASSQDIGGLADYNEQFF
>TRBV7-3|few|NA|TRBJ1-1
TGTGCCAGCAGCCCCCTTTTGGGCGCTGAAGCTTTCTTT
CASSPLLGAEAFF
>TRBV6-2/TRBV6-3|many|NA|TRBJ1-1
TGTGCCAGCAGTTACTACGACAGTTCTGAAGCTTTCTTT
CASSYYDSSEAFF
>TRBV20-1|few|TRBD1|TRBJ1-6
TGCAGAGAGAGAGAGTGGGGGGGACAGACGGATTCACCCCTCCACTTT
CREREWGGQTDSPLHF
>TRBV13|NA|NA|TRBJ1-2
TGTGCCAGCAGATTCCTCATCGACAGTGGCTACACCTTC
CASRFLIDSGYTF
>TRBV27|many|NA|TRBJ2-1
TGTGCCAGCAGTTTATATGGGGGTTCCTACAATGAGCAGTTCTTC
CASSLYGGSYNEQFF
>TRBV12-3/TRBV12-4|NA|NA|TRBJ1-1
TGTGCCAGCAGCCCAATCTTCGGGGGAGACACTGAAGCTTTCTTT
CASSPIFGGDTEAFF
>TRBV7-2|once|TRBD1|TRBJ2-5
TGTGCCAGCAGCCAACAGGGGTCGCGAGAGACCCAGTACTTC
CASSQQGSRETQYF
>TRBV2|NA|NA|TRBJ2-1
TGTGCCAGCAGTAAGAACAGGGACAATGAGCAGTTCTTC
CASSKNRDNEQFF
>TRBV12-3/TRBV12-4|few|TRBD2|TRBJ2-1
TGTGCCAGCACCTCGGGACTAGCGGCCTACAATGAGCAGTTCTTC
CASTSGLAAYNEQFF
>TRBV7-2|many|TRBD1|TRBJ1-5
TGTGCCAGCAGCTTAGGGACAGGGACGAATCAGCCCCAGCATTTT
CASSLGTGTNQPQHF
>TRBV2|NA|NA|TRBJ2-7
TGTGCCAGCAGTGAACTGGCAGGGATCTCCTACGAGCAGTACTTC
CASSELAGISYEQYF
>TRBV24-1|NA|NA|TRBJ1-1
TGTGCCACCAGGGGGGGGGCACTCGAGACTGAAGCTTTCTTT
CATRGGALETEAFF